One and the same sample provided the 32 T cell receptor beta chains below, sequenced in a study of blood T cells in healthy people across ages (dated by TCRdb to 2015 to 2017). Receptor libraries were prepared by 5' RACE. Sequencer: Illumina HiSeq 2500. The second PCR ran for roughly 6 to 11 cycles and used a J-beta primer mix along with a sample-barcoded 5' primer. TCRdb reprocessed the public reads (quality trimming at Q25 with fastp, clone calling with MiXCR) and kept in-frame beta chains. A single entry per CDR3 protein holds the most common genes and DNA from its merged rows. Present in this sample are 700,000 to 950,000 distinct CDR3 sequences, 58% of which were seen just once. The ten largest clones represent around 22% of the sample. The sequencing sample was made of blood. These receptors were taken from a man younger than 40 in good health.

This clonotype has a count of ten or more. The rearrangement uses TRBV6-4 and TRBJ2-3, with TRBD2 matching over 10 bases. The CDR3 is 15 amino acids. The V segment lost 8 bases and the J segment 6 bases; nucleotides outside the gene matches: 11. CDR1 MRHNA and CDR2 SNTAGT come from the germline V gene. The CDR3 reads CASSIGTSDADTQYF. CDR3 DNA: TGTGCCAGCTCTATAGGGACTAGCGACGCGGATACGCAGTATTTT.

About this clonotype itself: At one end, the junction sequence differs from germline, possibly due to a read error. This rearrangement joins TRBV5-4 to TRBJ2-3; 10 bases fit TRBD2. This CDR3 spans 15 amino acids. CDR1 and CDR2 (germline): SGHNT, YYREEE (reference sequence). CDR3 bases: TGTGCCAGCAGCTTCCCTAGCGGGAGCACACATACGCAGTATTTT. Residues: CASSFPSGSTHTQYF.

This chain connects TRBV7-9 to TRBJ2-7; D gene ambiguous. Germline CDR1 and CDR2: SEHNR and FQNEAQ (reference sequence). Trimming stripped 8 bases from V and 0 bases from J, with 11 bases between. This CDR3 contains 13 residues. The CDR3 nucleotides read TGTGCCAGCGCCCTCGGTTCCTCCTACGAGCAGTACTTC. This sequence encodes CASALGSSYEQYF.

The chain joins TRBV6-2 or TRBV6-3 to TRBJ2-1; 8 nucleotides agree with TRBD1. This CDR3 is 15 amino acids long. Germline lookup yields CDR1 MNHEY and CDR2 SVGEGT. J was trimmed by 2 bases and V by 7 bases; bases with no gene match: 7. CDR3 nucleotides: TGTGCCAGCAACCAGGACAGGGAGCCCTACAATGAGCAGTTCTTC. Translated: CASNQDREPYNEQFF.

The rearrangement links TRBV6-6 to TRBJ2-7, with 13 bases fitting TRBD2. CDR1 is MNHNY and CDR2 is SVGAGI in the germline V gene (reference sequence). This CDR3 is built from 15 residues. The V gene end was trimmed by 5 bases and the J gene end by 5 bases; junction bases not matched to a gene: 6. In nucleotides, the CDR3 is TGTGCCAGCAGTCAGGGACTAGCGGGAAGTAACGAGCAGTACTTC. It translates to CASSQGLAGSNEQYF.

This rearrangement joins TRBV28 to TRBJ2-5; D ambiguous. Germline V gene lookup returns CDR1 MDHEN and CDR2 SYDVKM. V lost 10 bases and J lost 2, with 11 bases in between. This CDR3 is 12 amino acids long. CDR3 region: CATLKRQETQYF. The CDR3 nucleotides are TGTGCCACCCTCAAGCGTCAAGAGACCCAGTACTTC.

The chain couples TRBV28 to TRBJ2-1; no definite D call. Germline V lookup: CDR1 MDHEN, CDR2 SYDVKM. The CDR3 has 14 amino acids. V shed 3 bases and J shed 5 bases, with 11 bases lying between them. The CDR3 reads CASSLQPANNEQFF. CDR3 sequence (DNA): TGTGCCAGCAGTTTGCAACCAGCCAACAATGAGCAGTTCTTC.

The CDR3 here is CASSRTADGYTF. The DNA for the CDR3 is TGTGCCAGCAGCAGGACAGCTGATGGCTACACCTTC. V usage is TRBV12-3 or TRBV12-4 and J usage is TRBJ1-2, with D perhaps TRBD1 (6 bases). This CDR3 has 12 amino acids. The germline V and J ends were trimmed by 6 bases and 6 bases, with 11 bases remaining between them.

The CDR3, as DNA: TGTGCCATTTGGACGGCGAACACTGAAGCTTTCTTT. Translation: CAIWTANTEAFF. The chain has TRBV2 and TRBJ1-1; no firm D call. The germline V and J ends were trimmed by 10 bases and 1 base, with 10 bases remaining between them. Germline loops: CDR1 SNHLY, CDR2 FYNNEI. This CDR3 is built from 12 residues.

This clonotype was recorded only once. A clone one base away is much larger, so this may be a read error. The chain recombines TRBV20-1 with TRBJ2-5; TRBD2 matches at 7 bases. This CDR3 comprises 13 residues. From germline, CDR1 is DFQATT and CDR2 SNEGSKA (reference sequence). V lost 8 bases, J lost 3 bases, and 9 bases stayed unmatched. CDR3 in amino acids: CSTRLAGKETQYF. As DNA, the CDR3 is TGCAGTACCCGACTAGCTGGAAAAGAGACCCAGTACTTC.

The rearrangement links TRBV7-2 to TRBJ2-1; 7 nucleotides line up with TRBD1. With V trimmed by 7 bases and J by 1 base, 4 bases remained unmatched. The CDR3 runs 14 residues. Germline V gene data show CDR1 as SGHTA and CDR2 as FQGNSA. CDR3: CASIPGQSYNEQFF. The CDR3 DNA follows: TGTGCCAGCATCCCGGGACAGTCCTACAATGAGCAGTTCTTC.

This clonotype has at least ten counts. The chain employs TRBV20-1 and TRBJ1-5; no definite D call. Trimming pared 2 bases from V and 2 bases from J, leaving 16 bases between. The CDR3 is made up of 16 amino acids. Germline assignment: CDR1 DFQATT and CDR2 SNEGSKA (reference sequence). CDR3 residues: CSARSSLRGGNQPQHF. As DNA, the CDR3 is TGCAGTGCTAGATCTTCCCTCCGGGGTGGCAATCAGCCCCAGCATTTT.

This clonotype was found many times. V and J are TRBV6-5 and TRBJ2-3, with 8 bases lining up with TRBD1. There are 12 residues in the CDR3. Germline V CDR1 and CDR2: MNHEY, SVGAGI. J was trimmed by 6 bases and V by 6 bases; bases with no gene match: 2. The chain's CDR3 is CASSRQGDTQYF. In DNA, the CDR3 is TGTGCCAGCAGCCGACAGGGGGATACGCAGTATTTT.

The CDR3 spells CASSLSGDEELFF. For the CDR3, the DNA is TGTGCCAGCAGTTTATCGGGAGACGAAGAACTGTTTTTT. The rearrangement uses TRBV12-3 or TRBV12-4 and TRBJ1-4; D unresolved. The CDR3 spans 13 residues. Trimming took 2 bases from V and 12 from J, leaving 13 bases between them.

V and J are TRBV7-2 and TRBJ2-5; 13 bases are a match to TRBD2. This CDR3 contains 16 residues. Germline assignment: CDR1 SGHTA and CDR2 FQGNSA. Trimming cost V 5 bases and J 5 bases; bases outside gene matches: 8. CDR3 nucleotide sequence: TGTGCCAGCAGCCCGAGACTAGCGGGGGGTTTTGAGACCCAGTACTTC. Its translation is CASSPRLAGGFETQYF. The variable domain in full, with the rest retrieved from reference TRBV7-2 and TRBJ2-5, is GAGVSQSPSNKVTEKGKDVELRCDPISGHTALYWYRQSLGQGLEFLIYFQGNSAPDKSGLPSDRFSAERTGGSVSTLTIQRTQQEDSAVYLCASSPRLAGGFETQYFGPGTRLLVL.

This clonotype was seen a handful of times. The chain's CDR3 is CASSLKRGWKYF. DNA for the CDR3: TGTGCCAGCAGCCTTAAGCGCGGTTGGAAGTACTTC. V and J are TRBV28 and TRBJ2-7; D ambiguous. Germline CDR1 and CDR2: MDHEN and SYDVKM. This CDR3 is built from 12 residues. With 6 bases removed from V and 11 bases from J, the gap between germline ends came to 17 bases. The whole variable domain, filled in from reference TRBV28 and TRBJ2-7, reads DVKVTQSSRYLVKRTGEKVFLECVQDMDHENMFWYRQDPGLGLRLIYFSYDVKMKEKGDIPEGYSVSREKKERFSLILESASTNQTSMYLCASSLKRGWKYFGPGTRLTVT.

The V call is TRBV7-9, the J call TRBJ2-7; D is ambiguous. Germline V gene lookup returns CDR1 SEHNR and CDR2 FQNEAQ (reference sequence). The CDR3 has 13 amino acids. The germline V and J ends were trimmed by 7 bases and 1 base, with 11 bases remaining between them. The CDR3: CASTYDTSYEQYF. The CDR3 nucleotides are TGTGCCAGCACATACGACACTTCCTACGAGCAGTACTTC.

The chain links TRBV10-3 to TRBJ1-4; 8 positions match TRBD1. The V and J ends lost 5 bases and 8 bases, in that order; junction bases with no gene match: 4. CDR1 is ENHRY, CDR2 SYGVKD, per germline. The CDR3 contains 13 residues. Here the CDR3 reads CAISLTGEEKLFF. The CDR3 coding sequence is TGTGCCATCAGTCTGACAGGGGAGGAAAAACTGTTTTTT.

The chain recombines TRBV20-1 with TRBJ2-1; 10 bases match TRBD2. V lost 0 bases, J lost 3 bases, and 2 bases stayed unmatched. The CDR3 spans 15 residues. Germline loops: CDR1 DFQATT, CDR2 SNEGSKA (reference sequence). The CDR3: CSAREAGGLYNEQFF. The DNA of the CDR3 is TGCAGTGCTAGAGAAGCGGGGGGGCTCTACAATGAGCAGTTCTTC.

The gene calls are TRBV20-1 and TRBJ2-4; possibly TRBD1 for D (5 bases). The J call is in doubt because the DNA end fits TRBJ2-7 better. The CDR3 has 13 residues. The V gene's germline CDR1 is DFQATT and CDR2 SNEGSKA (reference sequence). This CDR3 reads CSASSLRDYEQYF. The CDR3 DNA reads as TGCAGTGCTAGTTCTCTCAGGGACTACGAGCAGTACTTC.

This chain joins TRBV11-2 and TRBJ2-3; tentatively, D is TRBD2 (5 bases). The V end lost 3 bases, the J end lost 5 bases, and 12 bases lay between the germline ends. The CDR3 spans 14 residues. CDR1 is SGHAT, CDR2 FQNNGV, per germline. The CDR3 nucleotides read TGTGCCAGCAGCTTTACGGCTGCGGGAGATACGCAGTATTTT. Its translation is CASSFTAAGDTQYF.

In regard to this clonotype: Sequence at one end of the junction differs from germline and may be a read error. This sequence joins TRBV2 and TRBJ2-1, with TRBD2 matching 8 bases. The CDR3 has 15 amino acids. Germline V lookup: CDR1 SNHLY, CDR2 FYNNEI. In nucleotides, the CDR3 is TGTGCCAGTCGTTGGACTAGCCGCTCCGACAATGAGCAGTTCTTC. It translates to CASRWTSRSDNEQFF. The whole variable domain, filled in from reference TRBV2 and TRBJ2-1, reads EPEVTQTPSHQVTQMGQEVILRCVPISNHLYFYWYRQILGQKVEFLVSFYNNEISEKSEIFDDQFSVERPDGSNFTLKIRSTKLEDSAMYFCASRWTSRSDNEQFFGPGTRLTVL.

V and J are TRBV20-1 and TRBJ2-4, with a tentative D call TRBD2 (5 bases). The DNA end favors TRBJ2-5, so the J call may be wrong. The CDR3 runs 14 residues. Per germline, CDR1 DFQATT and CDR2 SNEGSKA (reference sequence). The CDR3 DNA reads as TGCGGTGTAAGGTCTGGAGAGGGAAGAGAGACCCAGTACTTC. This codes for CGVRSGEGRETQYF.

V gene TRBV5-4 combines with J gene TRBJ2-3; D may correspond to TRBD1 or TRBD2 (5 bases each). The V end was cut by 4 bases, the J end by 1 base, with 22 bases between. CDR1 and CDR2 (germline): SGHNT, YYREEE (reference sequence). The CDR3 sequence is 18 residues long. CDR3 sequence: CASSPPGIVLGGTDTQYF. CDR3 nucleotide sequence: TGTGCCAGCAGCCCGCCCGGGATAGTCTTAGGGGGCACAGATACGCAGTATTTT.

The V call is TRBV7-2, the J call TRBJ2-5; possibly TRBD1 for D (6 bases). The V end lost 1 base, the J end lost 12 bases, and 15 bases lay between the germline ends. CDR3 size: 13 residues. Germline V gene data show CDR1 as SGHTA and CDR2 as FQGNSA. Here the CDR3 reads CASSLDSYKGEYF. In nucleotides, the CDR3 is TGTGCCAGCAGCTTAGACAGCTATAAGGGGGAGTACTTC. The full variable domain, completed using reference TRBV7-2 and TRBJ2-5, is GAGVSQSPSNKVTEKGKDVELRCDPISGHTALYWYRQSLGQGLEFLIYFQGNSAPDKSGLPSDRFSAERTGGSVSTLTIQRTQQEDSAVYLCASSLDSYKGEYFGPGTRLLVL.

This clonotype was picked up a small number of times. The genes are TRBV30 and TRBJ2-7; 8 positions match TRBD1. The CDR3 loop spans 13 amino acids. Germline V gives CDR1 GTSNPN, CDR2 SVGIG (reference sequence). V lost 1 base and J lost 3; bases outside the gene matches: 2. The CDR3 DNA reads as TGTGCCTGGAGTGCAGGACAGGGCTACGAGCAGTACTTC. Protein sequence: CAWSAGQGYEQYF.

The chain carries TRBV6-1 and TRBJ1-5, with unresolved D. The CDR3 is made up of 14 amino acids. In germline, CDR1 is MNHNS, CDR2 SASEGT. Trimming pared 2 bases from V and 6 bases from J, leaving 11 bases between. In nucleotides, the CDR3 is TGTGCCAGCAGTGAAAGTAGGGTAGTTCAGCCCCAGCATTTT. Translated: CASSESRVVQPQHF.

This clonotype was counted ten times or more. This sequence joins TRBV13 and TRBJ2-3, with unresolved D. Germline CDR1 PRHDT, CDR2 FYEKMQ (reference sequence). CDR3 length: 13 amino acids. V was cut by 3 bases and J by 3 bases, with 7 bases left in between. In DNA, the CDR3 is TGTGCCAGCAGCTTGGGTCTGACAGATACGCAGTATTTT. Translating it yields CASSLGLTDTQYF.

Only a few counts were recorded for this clonotype. The chain employs TRBV6-2 or TRBV6-3 and TRBJ2-7; either TRBD1 or TRBD2 may supply D (5 bases each). Germline CDR1 reads MNHEY; CDR2 reads SVGEGT. V was pared by 2 bases and J by 0 bases, with 8 bases between. The CDR3 is made up of 14 amino acids. Here the CDR3 DNA reads TGTGCCAGCAGTTACCTCGGGGCCTCCTACGAGCAGTACTTC. Its protein is CASSYLGASYEQYF.

The V and J genes are TRBV4-3 and TRBJ2-3, with 8 bases lining up with TRBD2. Germline assignment: CDR1 LGHNA and CDR2 YSLEER. The V gene end was trimmed by 0 bases and the J gene end by 4 bases; junction bases not matched to a gene: 9. The CDR3 has 17 residues. CDR3 nucleotide sequence: TGCGCCAGCAGCCAAGATTGGCCAGCGGGAGCGTCAGATACGCAGTATTTT. As protein: CASSQDWPAGASDTQYF.

V usage is TRBV25-1 and J usage is TRBJ2-7; TRBD1 is a possible D gene (5 bases). The CDR3 sequence is 14 residues long. The V end was cut by 2 bases, the J end by 3 bases, with 11 bases between. Germline CDR1 reads MGHDK; CDR2 reads SYGVNS. This chain's CDR3 is CASSERGSNYEQYF. CDR3 sequence (DNA): TGTGCCAGCAGTGAAAGGGGTTCAAACTACGAGCAGTACTTC.

The rearrangement joins TRBV2 to TRBJ1-6, with 7 positions matching TRBD1. With 2 bases clipped from V and 6 bases from J, the junction kept 1 base outside the gene matches. This CDR3 has 14 residues. Germline CDR1 SNHLY, CDR2 FYNNEI. For the CDR3, the DNA is TGTGCCAGCAGTGAAACAGGGGTTAATTCACCCCTCCACTTT. Its translation is CASSETGVNSPLHF.